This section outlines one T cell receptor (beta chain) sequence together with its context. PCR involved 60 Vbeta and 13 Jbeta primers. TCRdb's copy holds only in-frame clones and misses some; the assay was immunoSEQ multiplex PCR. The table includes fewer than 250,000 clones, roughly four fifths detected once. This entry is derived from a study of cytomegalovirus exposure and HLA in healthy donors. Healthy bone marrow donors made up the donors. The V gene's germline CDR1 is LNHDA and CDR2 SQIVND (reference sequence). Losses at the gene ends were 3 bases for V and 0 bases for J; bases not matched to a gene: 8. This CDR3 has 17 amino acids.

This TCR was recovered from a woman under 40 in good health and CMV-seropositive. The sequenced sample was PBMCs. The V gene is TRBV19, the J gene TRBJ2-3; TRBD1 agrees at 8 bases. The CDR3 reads CASSMERTGLSTDTQYF. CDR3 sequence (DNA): TGTGCCAGTAGTATGGAGCGGACAGGGCTTAGCACAGATACGCAGTATTTT.